Following are 15 T cell receptor beta chains from one sample sequenced in a study of cytomegalovirus exposure and HLA in healthy donors. The PCR had 60 Vbeta and 13 Jbeta primers. Profiling relied on immunoSEQ multiplex PCR, and the TCRdb table lists in-frame clones only, not all of them. The data show 90,000 to 100,000 clones, approximately 80% seen once. Sequencing was done on a sample of PBMCs. These receptors originate from a man between 18 and 35 years old in good health and CMV-seronegative.

This clone was recorded once. The chain couples TRBV6-1 to TRBJ2-3, with TRBD1 matching over 7 bases. This CDR3 spans 15 amino acids. J was trimmed by 5 bases and V by 5 bases; bases with no gene match: 10. Per germline, CDR1 MNHNS and CDR2 SASEGT. The CDR3 nucleotides are TGTGCCAGCAGTCCATACGGACAGGTTCAAGATACGCAGTATTTT. This gives the protein CASSPYGQVQDTQYF.

In this sample, this clone turned up once. This sequence joins TRBV6-4 and TRBJ2-7; 9 bases line up with TRBD1. V gave up 3 bases and J gave up 5 bases; unmatched junction bases: 5. This CDR3 comprises 14 residues. Germline V gene data show CDR1 as MRHNA and CDR2 as SNTAGT. The CDR3 DNA sequence: TGTGCCAGCAGTGAGGGGACAGGGCGGCACGAGCAGTACTTC. It codes for CASSEGTGRHEQYF.

The rearrangement joins TRBV19 to TRBJ2-2; 10 positions agree with TRBD1. This CDR3 comprises 16 residues. V was clipped by 4 bases and J by 3 bases; unmatched bases: 5. Germline V gives CDR1 LNHDA, CDR2 SQIVND (reference sequence). The CDR3 sequence: CASSTIGQGDTGELFF. CDR3 coding DNA: TGTGCCAGTAGTACAATTGGACAGGGGGACACCGGGGAGCTGTTTTTT.

This chain uses TRBV7-2 with TRBJ2-5; D uncertain. V lost 5 bases, J lost 4 bases, and 17 bases lay in between. CDR3 length: 15 amino acids. Looked up from germline, CDR1 is SGHTA and CDR2 is FQGNSA. CDR3 sequence (DNA): TGTGCCAGCAGCCCGCTAGGTTACGCCTCAGAGACCCAGTACTTC. It yields the protein CASSPLGYASETQYF.

The chain employs TRBV7-3 and TRBJ2-5; D may be TRBD2 (6 bases). V was clipped by 2 bases and J by 2 bases, with 9 bases between them. This CDR3 is built from 14 residues. Germline V CDR1 and CDR2: SGHTA, FQGTGA. DNA for the CDR3: TGTGCCAGCAGCTTAGTGGGGGGACAAGAGACCCAGTACTTC. This sequence encodes CASSLVGGQETQYF.

The V and J genes are TRBV18 and TRBJ1-1; 10 nucleotides match TRBD1. Germline CDR1 is KGHSH and CDR2 is LQKENI. With V trimmed by 3 bases and J by 4 bases, 8 bases remained unmatched. CDR3 size: 16 residues. Written as DNA, the CDR3 is TGTGCCAGCTCACCTGGGGCCGGGACAGGGGTCACTGAAGCTTTCTTT. It is translated as CASSPGAGTGVTEAFF.

The rearrangement uses TRBV7-6 and TRBJ1-2; TRBD1 is a possible D gene (5 bases). From germline, CDR1 is SGHVS and CDR2 FNYEAQ. The CDR3 covers 15 residues. Trimming removed 5 bases at V and 2 bases at J, with 15 bases between. CDR3 protein: CASSPGGGQNYGYTF. The CDR3 DNA is TGTGCCAGCAGCCCCGGGGGAGGGCAGAACTATGGCTACACCTTC. The whole variable domain, remainder taken from reference TRBV7-6 and TRBJ1-2, is GAGVSQSPRYKVTKRGQDVALRCDPISGHVSLYWYRQALGQGPEFLTYFNYEAQQDKSGLPNDRFSAERPEGSISTLTIQRTEQRDSAMYRCASSPGGGQNYGYTFGSGTRLTVV.

The rearrangement joins TRBV19 to TRBJ1-5, with 9 nucleotides matching TRBD1. Germline V lookup: CDR1 LNHDA, CDR2 SQIVND (reference sequence). J lost 6 bases, V lost 3 bases, and 3 bases had no gene match. CDR3 size: 14 residues. This CDR3 reads CASSIRDRVQPQHF. The CDR3 nucleotides are TGTGCCAGTAGTATCCGGGACAGGGTTCAGCCCCAGCATTTT.

This chain uses TRBV5-4 with TRBJ1-1; 9 bases fit TRBD1. The germline CDR1 and CDR2 sequences are SGHNT and YYREEE (reference sequence). With 3 bases clipped from V and 2 bases from J, the junction kept 11 bases outside the gene matches. This CDR3 has 17 amino acids. CDR3 sequence (DNA): TGTGCCAGCAGCTCGGACAGGGGATCCCGGGGAAACACTGAAGCTTTCTTT. It encodes CASSSDRGSRGNTEAFF.

V usage is TRBV30 and J usage is TRBJ1-1; TRBD1 matches at 9 bases. The CDR3 is 18 amino acids. The J segment lost 4 bases and the V segment lost 3 bases, leaving 18 bases of the junction unmatched. Germline values: CDR1 GTSNPN, CDR2 SVGIG (reference sequence). The CDR3 coding sequence is TGTGCCTGGAGGTTCAACAGGGGGCCCCACCCCGGGAGCACTGAAGCTTTCTTT. Translation gives CAWRFNRGPHPGSTEAFF.

The chain is built from TRBV29-1 and TRBJ1-2; D is unresolved. CDR1 is SQVTM, CDR2 ANQGSEA, per germline. The germline V and J ends were trimmed by 3 bases and 3 bases, with 17 bases remaining between them. This CDR3 has 15 residues. CDR3 sequence: CSVDGPPGDDYGYTF. Written as DNA, the CDR3 is TGCAGCGTTGACGGCCCCCCAGGCGACGACTATGGCTACACCTTC.

The V call is TRBV6-5, the J call TRBJ1-5, with 9 bases aligning to TRBD1. The germline CDR1 and CDR2 sequences are MNHEY and SVGAGI. The CDR3 length is 16 residues. The trim removed 2 bases at V and 4 bases at J, leaving 6 bases unmatched. Here the CDR3 reads CASSYGGQGPNQPQHF. In DNA, the CDR3 is TGTGCCAGCAGTTACGGGGGACAGGGACCGAATCAGCCCCAGCATTTT.

This clone was detected once. V gene TRBV6-5 combines with J gene TRBJ2-4; D not certain. Looked up from germline, CDR1 is MNHEY and CDR2 is SVGAGI. This CDR3 has 13 amino acids. V lost 8 bases, J lost 0 bases, and 8 bases lay in between. CDR3 loop: CASGQLAKNIQYF. Written as DNA, the CDR3 is TGTGCCAGCGGGCAGTTAGCCAAAAACATTCAGTACTTC.

J is TRBJ1-1 and V is TRBV7-3; D not resolved. CDR1 SGHTA and CDR2 FQGTGA come from the germline V gene. V dropped 5 bases and J dropped 8 bases, with 18 bases sitting between them. CDR3 size: 14 residues. The CDR3 region is CASSPGMSNSEAFF. The CDR3 region has the DNA TGTGCCAGCAGCCCTGGAATGTCGAACAGCGAAGCTTTCTTT.

This clone came up once. The V gene is TRBV11-2, the J gene TRBJ2-5; possibly TRBD1 for D (6 bases). Germline CDR1 is SGHAT and CDR2 is FQNNGV. The CDR3 consists of 17 residues. V dropped 5 bases and J dropped 0 bases, with 19 bases sitting between them. Here the CDR3 DNA reads TGTGCCAGCAGCCCCGTTATAACTACAGGGTACCAAGAGACCCAGTACTTC. It yields the protein CASSPVITTGYQETQYF.